This TCR beta chain comes out of a study of shared T cell receptors in the human thymus. Profiled with immunoSEQ multiplex PCR; TCRdb holds only in-frame clones, not every one. The sample contains approximately 730,000 clones, approximately 83% of which appear only once. The length of the CDR3 is 20 residues. These records were also assigned to another study, of human thymus T cells. That source notes: Thymic samples were excised during corrective heart operations. Among thymic and blood repertoires, usage of V and J genes appeared biased. As related research reported, thymic repertoires overlapped highly among unrelated individuals.

The clonotype originates from a girl less than two years old with a congenital heart defect. This sequence joins TRBV7-5 and TRBJ1-5; the table names TRBD1, a call not compared with the DNA. TRBV7-5 is marked as a pseudogene. Sequencing was done on a sample of thymocytes. This CDR3 reads CARSPPRPGELHRNNQPQHF. The DNA for the CDR3 is TGTGCCAGAAGCCCGCCGCGACCAGGGGAGTTACATCGAAACAATCAGCCCCAGCATTTT.